The clone carrying this T cell receptor (beta chain) was recorded a few times. As yet, its antigen is unknown. Germline values: CDR1 DFQATT, CDR2 SNEGSKA (reference sequence). The germline V and J ends were trimmed by 6 bases and 4 bases, with 15 bases remaining between them. The CDR3 loop spans 13 amino acids. 5'RACE template switching added a universal primer site and UMIs to TCR cDNA. One entry per CDR3 protein results from TCRdb running MiXCR on the 5' RACE reads. Of about 210,000 distinct CDR3 sequences listed, around 3.1% are singletons. The source of the sample is a study of T cells after yellow fever vaccination. General study points: Abundant bulk-derived clonotypes could contaminate FACS-sorted repertoires. Among primary-vaccination clones, most reappeared after the booster, at 96% for CD4 and 85% to 90% for CD8.

The specimen comprised CD4+ T cells sorted from PBMCs, sampled 10 days after the yellow fever booster vaccination. The chain uses TRBV20-1 and TRBJ1-1; a possible D gene is TRBD1 (5 bases). The receptor was derived from a man younger than 30 who received the YFV17D yellow fever vaccine. The CDR3 region is CSASRGLSTEAFF. The CDR3 DNA reads as TGCAGTGCCTCTCGGGGGTTGAGCACTGAAGCTTTCTTT.